Detailed here is one T cell receptor beta chain. In germline, CDR1 is MDHEN, CDR2 SYDVKM. The CDR3 covers 14 residues. V was shortened by 2 bases and J by 4 bases, with 9 bases between the two germline ends. This sample stems from a study of blood T cell repertoires in COVID-19. Only in-frame clones appear in the TCRdb table, and some are missing; sequencing was by immunoSEQ multiplex PCR. Of 220,000 or so clones in the sample, about 86% were seen once. This receptor was identified in a woman between 50 and 59 years old with acute COVID-19. V is TRBV28 and J is TRBJ1-3; tentatively, D is TRBD1 (5 bases). Sequenced sample: PBMCs or T cells enriched from blood (not recorded which). CDR3: CASSLGGKGNTIYF. CDR3 DNA sequence: TGTGCCAGCAGTTTAGGGGGGAAAGGAAACACCATATATTTT.